This T cell receptor (beta chain) derives from a study of blood T cell repertoires in COVID-19. Assay used: immunoSEQ multiplex PCR; TCRdb lists only in-frame clones, some missing. The table has about 270,000 clones, around 86% seen once. Germline V gene lookup returns CDR1 LGHDT and CDR2 YNNKEL (reference sequence). Trimming pared 11 bases from V and 6 bases from J, leaving 19 bases between. This CDR3 region has 13 residues. Sequenced material: peripheral blood. V gene TRBV3-1 (or the pseudogene TRBV3-2) combines with J gene TRBJ1-1; unclear D gene. This TCR was sampled from a man aged 35 to 55 with active or convalescent COVID-19. The CDR3, as DNA: TGTGCCTGTTCTCGAGGGAGGGAAGCTGAAGCTTTCTTT. As protein: CACSRGREAEAFF.